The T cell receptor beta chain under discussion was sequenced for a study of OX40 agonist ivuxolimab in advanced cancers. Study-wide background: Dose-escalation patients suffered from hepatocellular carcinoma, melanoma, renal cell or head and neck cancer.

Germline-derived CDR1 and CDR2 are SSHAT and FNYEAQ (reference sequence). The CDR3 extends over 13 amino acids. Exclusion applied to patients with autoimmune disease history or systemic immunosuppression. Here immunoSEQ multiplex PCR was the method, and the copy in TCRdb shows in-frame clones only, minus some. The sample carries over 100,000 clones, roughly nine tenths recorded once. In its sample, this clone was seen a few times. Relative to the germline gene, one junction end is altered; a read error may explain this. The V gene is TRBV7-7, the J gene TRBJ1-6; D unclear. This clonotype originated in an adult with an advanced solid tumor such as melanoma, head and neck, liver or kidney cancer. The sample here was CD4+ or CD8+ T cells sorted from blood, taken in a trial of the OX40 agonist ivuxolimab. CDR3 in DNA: TGTGCTAGCAGCTTACAACGCTATTTCTCCCTCCACTTT. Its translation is CASSLQRYFSLHF.